This paragraph reports one T cell receptor beta chain. The data derive from a study of blood T cell repertoires in COVID-19. The wider study: The origin of the acute and convalescent COVID-19 samples was the United States, Italy and Spain. T cells, B-cell-depleted T cells, or PBMCs supplied cDNA or gDNA.

In the authors' workflow: Reference gene primers were amplified, and this amplification served to estimate nucleated cell counts. The table came from immunoSEQ multiplex PCR; TCRdb's copy has only in-frame clones and leaves some out. V and J calls and clone size come straight from that table; D and trimming were deduced from the DNA. The table includes about 230,000 clones, 75% to 85% detected once. Specimen: peripheral blood. This TCR derives from a woman in her 50s with acute or convalescent COVID-19.

Written as DNA, the CDR3 is TGTGCCAGCAGCCAAGATAGACTCCAGGGCATGAACACTGAAGCTTTCTTT. It is translated as CASSQDRLQGMNTEAFF. This chain joins TRBV3-1 (or the pseudogene TRBV3-2) and TRBJ1-1; possibly TRBD1 for D (5 bases). Deletions cut 0 bases from V and 0 bases from J, with 14 bases between. This CDR3 comprises 17 residues. Germline V gene sequence: CDR1 LGHDT, CDR2 YNNKEL (reference sequence).